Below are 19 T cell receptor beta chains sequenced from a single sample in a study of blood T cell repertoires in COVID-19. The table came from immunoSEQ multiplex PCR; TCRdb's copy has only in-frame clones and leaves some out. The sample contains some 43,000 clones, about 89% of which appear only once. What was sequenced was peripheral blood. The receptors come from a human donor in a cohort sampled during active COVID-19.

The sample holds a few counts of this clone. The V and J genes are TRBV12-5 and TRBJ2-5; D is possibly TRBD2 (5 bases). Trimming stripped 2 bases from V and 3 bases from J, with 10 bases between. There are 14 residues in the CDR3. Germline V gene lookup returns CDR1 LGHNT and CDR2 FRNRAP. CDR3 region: CASGLMGAEETQYF. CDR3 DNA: TGTGCTAGTGGTTTGATGGGAGCGGAAGAGACCCAGTACTTC.

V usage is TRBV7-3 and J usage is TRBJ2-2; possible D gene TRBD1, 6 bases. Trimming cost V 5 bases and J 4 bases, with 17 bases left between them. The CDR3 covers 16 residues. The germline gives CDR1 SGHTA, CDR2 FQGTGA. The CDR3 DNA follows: TGTGCCAGCAGCCAGATCCCGACAGGAGCCACCGGGGAGCTGTTTTTT. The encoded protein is CASSQIPTGATGELFF.

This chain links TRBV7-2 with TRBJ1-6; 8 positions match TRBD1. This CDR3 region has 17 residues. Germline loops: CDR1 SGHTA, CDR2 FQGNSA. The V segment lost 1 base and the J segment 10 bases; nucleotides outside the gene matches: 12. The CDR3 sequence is CASSLGLRDRLSSPLHF. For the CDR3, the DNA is TGTGCCAGCAGCTTAGGATTAAGGGACAGGTTAAGCTCACCCCTCCACTTT. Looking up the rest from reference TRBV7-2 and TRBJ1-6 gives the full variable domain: GAGVSQSPSNKVTEKGKDVELRCDPISGHTALYWYRQSLGQGLEFLIYFQGNSAPDKSGLPSDRFSAERTGGSVSTLTIQRTQQEDSAVYLCASSLGLRDRLSSPLHFGNGTRLTVT.

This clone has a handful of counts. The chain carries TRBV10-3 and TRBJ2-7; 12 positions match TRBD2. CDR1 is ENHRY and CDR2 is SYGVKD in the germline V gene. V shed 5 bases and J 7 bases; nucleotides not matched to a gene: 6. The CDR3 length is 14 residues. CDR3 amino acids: CAISQTSGSEEQYF. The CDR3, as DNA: TGTGCCATCAGTCAGACTAGCGGGAGTGAGGAGCAGTACTTC.

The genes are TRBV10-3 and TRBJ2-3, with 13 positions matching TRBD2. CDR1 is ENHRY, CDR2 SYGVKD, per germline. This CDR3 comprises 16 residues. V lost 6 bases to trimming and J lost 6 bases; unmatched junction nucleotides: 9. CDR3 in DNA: TGTGCCATCAGATCCGGACTAGCGGGAGTGGGCGATACGCAGTATTTT. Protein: CAIRSGLAGVGDTQYF.

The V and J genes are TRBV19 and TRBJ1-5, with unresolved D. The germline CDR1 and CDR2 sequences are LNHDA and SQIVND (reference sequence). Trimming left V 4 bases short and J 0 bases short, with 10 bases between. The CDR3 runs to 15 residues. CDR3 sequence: CASSSRHDSNQPQHF. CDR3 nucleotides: TGTGCCAGTAGTAGTAGACACGATAGCAATCAGCCCCAGCATTTT.

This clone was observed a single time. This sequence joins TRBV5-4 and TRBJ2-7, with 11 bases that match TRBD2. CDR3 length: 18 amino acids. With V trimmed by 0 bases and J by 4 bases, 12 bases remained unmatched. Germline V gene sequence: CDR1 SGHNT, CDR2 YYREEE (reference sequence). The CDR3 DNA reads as TGTGCCAGCAGCTTGGGGCAGACCCTTAGCGGGAGGGGGTACGAGCAGTACTTC. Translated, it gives CASSLGQTLSGRGYEQYF.

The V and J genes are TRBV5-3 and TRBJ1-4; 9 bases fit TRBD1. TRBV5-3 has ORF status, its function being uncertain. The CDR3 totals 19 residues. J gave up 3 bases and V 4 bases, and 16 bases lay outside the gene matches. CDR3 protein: CARSGRYRGRAVANEKLFF. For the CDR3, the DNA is TGTGCCAGAAGCGGGCGCTACAGGGGGCGGGCAGTGGCTAATGAAAAACTGTTTTTT.

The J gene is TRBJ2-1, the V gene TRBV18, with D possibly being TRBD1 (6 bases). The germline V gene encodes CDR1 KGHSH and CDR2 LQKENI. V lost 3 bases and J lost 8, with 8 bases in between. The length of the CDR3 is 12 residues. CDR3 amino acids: CASSPQGHEQFF. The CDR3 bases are TGTGCCAGCTCACCGCAGGGGCATGAGCAGTTCTTC.

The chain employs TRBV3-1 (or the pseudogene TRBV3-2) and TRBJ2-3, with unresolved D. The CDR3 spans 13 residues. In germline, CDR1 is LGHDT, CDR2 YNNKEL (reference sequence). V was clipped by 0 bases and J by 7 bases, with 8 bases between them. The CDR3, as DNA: TGTGCCAGCAGCCAAGATGGGCCTAATACGCAGTATTTT. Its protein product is CASSQDGPNTQYF.

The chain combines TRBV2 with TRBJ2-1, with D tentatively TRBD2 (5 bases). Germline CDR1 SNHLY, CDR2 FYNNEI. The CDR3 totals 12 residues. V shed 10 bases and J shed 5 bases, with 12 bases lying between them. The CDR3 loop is CATRDYHNEQFF. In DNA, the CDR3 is TGTGCCACCAGAGACTACCACAATGAGCAGTTCTTC.

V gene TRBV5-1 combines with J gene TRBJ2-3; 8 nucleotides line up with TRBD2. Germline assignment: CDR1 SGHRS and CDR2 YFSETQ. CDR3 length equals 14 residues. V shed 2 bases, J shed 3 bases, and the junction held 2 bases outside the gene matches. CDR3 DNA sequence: TGCGCCAGCAGCTTCCCGGGAGGGACAGATACGCAGTATTTT. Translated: CASSFPGGTDTQYF.

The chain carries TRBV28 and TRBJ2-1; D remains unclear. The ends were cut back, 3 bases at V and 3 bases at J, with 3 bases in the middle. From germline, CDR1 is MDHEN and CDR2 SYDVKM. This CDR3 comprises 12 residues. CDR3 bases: TGTGCCAGCAGTTTCCTCTACAATGAGCAGTTCTTC. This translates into CASSFLYNEQFF.

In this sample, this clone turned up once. CDR3 sequence reads: CASRRQGIDSYNEQFF. CDR3 DNA sequence: TGTGCCAGTAGAAGACAGGGGATAGACTCCTACAATGAGCAGTTCTTC. The chain combines TRBV19 with TRBJ2-1; 8 bases line up with TRBD1. Germline loops: CDR1 LNHDA, CDR2 SQIVND (reference sequence). CDR3 length equals 16 residues. Losses at the gene ends were 6 bases for V and 0 bases for J; bases not matched to a gene: 7.

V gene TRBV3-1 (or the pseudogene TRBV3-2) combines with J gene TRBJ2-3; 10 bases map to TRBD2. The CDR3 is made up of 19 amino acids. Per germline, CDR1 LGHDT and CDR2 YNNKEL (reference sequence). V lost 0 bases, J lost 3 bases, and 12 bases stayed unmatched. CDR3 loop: CASSQESSGRALGTDTQYF. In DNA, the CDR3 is TGTGCCAGCAGCCAAGAATCCAGCGGGAGGGCCTTGGGAACAGATACGCAGTATTTT.

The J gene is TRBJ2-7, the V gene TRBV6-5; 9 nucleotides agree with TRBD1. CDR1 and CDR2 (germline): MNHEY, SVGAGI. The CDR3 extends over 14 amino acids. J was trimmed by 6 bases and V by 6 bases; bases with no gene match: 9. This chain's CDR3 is CASSTRDRVLEQYF. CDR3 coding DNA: TGTGCCAGCAGCACCCGGGACAGGGTTCTCGAGCAGTACTTC.

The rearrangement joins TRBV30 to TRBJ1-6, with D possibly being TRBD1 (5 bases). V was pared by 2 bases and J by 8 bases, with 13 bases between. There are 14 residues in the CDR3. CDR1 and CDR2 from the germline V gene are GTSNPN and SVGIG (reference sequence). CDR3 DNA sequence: TGTGCCTGGAGTACAGGCCCCTACTATTCACCCCTCCACTTT. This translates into CAWSTGPYYSPLHF.

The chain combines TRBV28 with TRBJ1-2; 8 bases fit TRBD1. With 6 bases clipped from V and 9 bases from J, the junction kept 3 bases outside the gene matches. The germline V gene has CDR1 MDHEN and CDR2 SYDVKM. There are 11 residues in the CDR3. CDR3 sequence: CASSRQGSYTF. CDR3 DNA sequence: TGTGCCAGCAGCCGACAGGGGAGCTACACCTTC.

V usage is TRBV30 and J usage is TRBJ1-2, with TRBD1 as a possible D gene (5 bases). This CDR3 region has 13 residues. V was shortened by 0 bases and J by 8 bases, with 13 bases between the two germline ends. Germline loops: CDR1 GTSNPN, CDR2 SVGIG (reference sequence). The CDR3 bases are TGTGCCTGGAGTGTAGTAGGACACAACGGCTACACCTTC. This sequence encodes CAWSVVGHNGYTF.